This T cell receptor (beta chain) was profiled in a study of T cells in Graves' hyperthyroidism and ophthalmopathy. The CDR3 contains 15 residues. Unmatched junction bases numbered 8, after V lost 3 bases and J lost 5 bases. Germline V gene lookup returns CDR1 DFQATT and CDR2 SNEGSKA (reference sequence). Patients showing uncontrolled infection, other autoimmune disease, pregnancy or lactation were ineligible. Diagnosis rested on symptoms, serum thyroxine and TRAb, thyroid ultrasound, and orbital computed tomography. Amplification targeted TCR beta CDR3 regions from RNA transcripts. The TCR CDR3 was amplified in a first-round RT-PCR using the HTBI primer set. Via MiXCR, TCRdb re-called the multiplex PCR reads, giving one row per CDR3 protein. Altogether hundreds of thousands of distinct CDR3 sequences are present, approximately 14% being singletons, with the ten largest covering about 14%. Whole-study findings and limits: Researchers found most expanded thyroid clonotypes above 0.001 in blood as well.

A note on this clonotype: The antigen is undetermined.

The source of this sequence is a woman under 30 with Graves' hyperthyroidism. Sequenced input: blood. This chain joins TRBV20-1 and TRBJ2-5, with 11 bases fitting TRBD1. The CDR3 DNA sequence: TGCAGTGCTAGTGGGGGACAGGGGGTCGGGGAGACCCAGTACTTC. Its protein product is CSASGGQGVGETQYF.